The 27 T cell receptor beta chains given below trace back to one sample, sequenced in a study of blood T cell repertoires in COVID-19 (dated by TCRdb to about 2020). The receptor library was made with the immunoSEQ multiplex PCR assay. TCRdb provides this immuneACCESS table in a form limited to in-frame rearrangements. Some clones are lacking; in checked studies, under half of them reflect an unresolved V gene, and why the rest are absent is not known. Within this sample are 120,000 or so clones, with roughly nine tenths of them counted one time only. The ten largest clonotypes hold 4% to 5% of the sample. Specimen: peripheral blood. These receptors were taken from a human donor in a cohort sampled during active COVID-19.

By share of the sample, this clone is medium-sized (0.01 to 0.1%). V and J are TRBV9 and TRBJ1-3, with unresolved D. The CDR3 runs 16 residues. Germline V gives CDR1 SGDLS, CDR2 YYNGEE. Trimming took off 4 bases at V and 0 bases at J, with 14 bases between the two ends. The CDR3 loop is CASSQHEVTSGNTIYF. DNA for the CDR3: TGTGCCAGCAGCCAGCATGAGGTAACCTCTGGAAACACCATATATTTT.

In its sample, this clone was seen a few times. The chain joins TRBV5-1 to TRBJ1-1; D ambiguous. CDR3 length equals 14 residues. Trimming took off 0 bases at V and 3 bases at J, with 9 bases between the two ends. From germline, CDR1 is SGHRS and CDR2 YFSETQ. The CDR3: CASSLGQADTEAFF. In DNA, the CDR3 is TGCGCCAGCAGCTTGGGGCAGGCTGACACTGAAGCTTTCTTT.

The chain joins TRBV9 to TRBJ2-2, with 13 bases identical to TRBD2. There are 18 residues in the CDR3. V trimming: 3 bases; J trimming: 4 bases; junction bases outside the gene matches: 9. Germline V CDR1 and CDR2: SGDLS, YYNGEE. The CDR3, as DNA: TGTGCCAGCAGCGGGACTAGCGGGAGATATTTTGGCACCGGGGAGCTGTTTTTT. Translation: CASSGTSGRYFGTGELFF. Combining the CDR3 with reference TRBV9 and TRBJ2-2 gives the whole variable domain DSGVTQTPKHLITATGQRVTLRCSPRSGDLSVYWYQQSLDQGLQFLIQYYNGEERAKGNILERFSAQQFPDLHSELNLSSLELGDSALYFCASSGTSGRYFGTGELFFGEGSRLTVL.

This clone has only a few counts. The chain is built from TRBV30 and TRBJ1-5, with 9 bases that match TRBD1. CDR1 and CDR2 from the germline V gene are GTSNPN and SVGIG (reference sequence). The CDR3 length is 13 residues. Germline trimming cut 4 bases from V and 4 bases from J; bases unmatched to any gene: 2. Written as DNA, the CDR3 is TGTGCCTGGAACAGGGGGCTTAATCAGCCCCAGCATTTT. It codes for CAWNRGLNQPQHF.

The chain links TRBV9 to TRBJ2-1; D might be TRBD1 (6 bases). Between the trimmed V and J ends, which lost 0 bases and 6 bases, there was a span of 16 bases. The CDR3 sequence is 16 residues long. Germline V CDR1 and CDR2: SGDLS, YYNGEE. CDR3: CASSVDPGTRGNEQFF. As DNA, the CDR3 is TGTGCCAGCAGCGTAGATCCCGGGACACGGGGCAATGAGCAGTTCTTC.

J is TRBJ2-7 and V is TRBV2; D is possibly TRBD1 (5 bases). Germline V gene sequence: CDR1 SNHLY, CDR2 FYNNEI. Trimming cost V 1 base and J 3 bases, with 10 bases left between them. This CDR3 region has 14 residues. The CDR3 is CASSEVGQGYEQYF. The CDR3 nucleotides read TGTGCCAGCAGTGAAGTGGGGCAGGGCTACGAGCAGTACTTC.

V is TRBV27 and J is TRBJ2-2; 8 bases match TRBD2. Germline-derived CDR1 and CDR2 are MNHEY and SMNVEV (reference sequence). V lost 2 bases and J lost 0; bases outside the gene matches: 5. The CDR3 has 17 residues. CDR3 loop: CASSLHRGGANTGELFF. The CDR3 DNA sequence: TGTGCCAGCAGTTTACATCGGGGGGGGGCGAACACCGGGGAGCTGTTTTTT.

This chain joins TRBV29-1 and TRBJ2-7, with 9 bases matching TRBD1. V was pared by 6 bases and J by 4 bases, with 10 bases of the junction left unmatched. Per germline, CDR1 SQVTM and CDR2 ANQGSEA. CDR3 length: 14 residues. CDR3 amino acids: CSVIPGTGKYEQYF. In nucleotides, the CDR3 is TGCAGCGTAATACCCGGGACAGGGAAGTACGAGCAGTACTTC.

The rearrangement links TRBV7-9 to TRBJ2-1; maybe TRBD2 (5 bases). This CDR3 has 16 residues. CDR1 is SEHNR and CDR2 is FQNEAQ in the germline V gene (reference sequence). V lost 1 base and J lost 7, with 17 bases in between. Here the CDR3 reads CASSLGPSMVGNEQFF. The CDR3 DNA sequence: TGTGCCAGCAGCTTAGGGCCTAGCATGGTGGGGAATGAGCAGTTCTTC.

The chain carries TRBV25-1 and TRBJ2-1; 9 bases are a match to TRBD2. Germline CDR1 and CDR2: MGHDK and SYGVNS. CDR3 length: 14 residues. J lost 4 bases, V lost 7 bases, and 5 bases had no gene match. Here the CDR3 reads CASKGTSQYNEQFF. The CDR3, as DNA: TGTGCCAGCAAGGGGACTAGCCAATACAATGAGCAGTTCTTC.

This sequence joins TRBV19 and TRBJ1-1; D is undetermined. The CDR3 totals 13 residues. Germline CDR1 reads LNHDA; CDR2 reads SQIVND (reference sequence). Between the trimmed V and J ends, which lost 2 bases and 8 bases, there was a span of 12 bases. CDR3 in amino acids: CASSISARREAFF. In DNA form, the CDR3 reads TGTGCCAGTAGTATATCTGCCCGCAGGGAAGCTTTCTTT.

The chain has TRBV6-6 and TRBJ1-6; maybe TRBD1 (5 bases). Trimming took 7 bases from V and 7 from J, leaving 14 bases between them. Germline CDR1 is MNHNY and CDR2 is SVGAGI (reference sequence). The CDR3 contains 14 residues. The CDR3 DNA follows: TGTGCCAGCACCCAGGGTTCGTCGAATTCACCCCTCCACTTT. It yields the protein CASTQGSSNSPLHF.

V gene TRBV13 combines with J gene TRBJ1-1, with 9 nucleotides matching TRBD1. The V and J ends lost 0 bases and 11 bases, in that order; junction bases with no gene match: 4. The CDR3 sequence is 13 residues long. The germline gives CDR1 PRHDT, CDR2 FYEKMQ (reference sequence). DNA of the CDR3: TGTGCCAGCAGCTTAGGCAGGACAGGGGATGCTTTCTTT. It translates to CASSLGRTGDAFF. The variable domain in full, completed from reference TRBV13 and TRBJ1-1, reads AAGVIQSPRHLIKEKRETATLKCYPIPRHDTVYWYQQGPGQDPQFLISFYEKMQSDKGSIPDRFSAQQFSDYHSELNMSSLELGDSALYFCASSLGRTGDAFFGQGTRLTVV.

This clone appeared a few times. The rearrangement joins TRBV7-3 to TRBJ2-6; TRBD2 matches 7 bases. V shed 5 bases, J shed 7 bases, and the junction held 5 bases outside the gene matches. The germline gives CDR1 SGHTA, CDR2 FQGTGA. The CDR3 length is 14 residues. CDR3 residues: CASSQGGGANVLTF. In nucleotides, the CDR3 is TGTGCCAGCAGCCAAGGCGGGGGTGCCAACGTCCTGACTTTC.

V and J are TRBV6-5 and TRBJ2-7; D call uncertain. V lost 6 bases and J 6 bases, leaving 18 bases between the germline ends. Germline V gene sequence: CDR1 MNHEY, CDR2 SVGAGI. The CDR3 extends over 14 amino acids. CDR3 bases: TGTGCCAGCAGCAGACTGCTCTTAGGATCCGAGCAGTACTTC. Amino acids: CASSRLLLGSEQYF.

This chain uses TRBV13 with TRBJ2-5, with 9 bases that match TRBD2. The CDR3 totals 14 residues. Germline assignment: CDR1 PRHDT and CDR2 FYEKMQ (reference sequence). V was clipped by 5 bases and J by 5 bases; unmatched bases: 6. The CDR3 DNA is TGTGCCAGCAGCGCGCGGGGGGGCAGGGAGACCCAGTACTTC. Translation gives CASSARGGRETQYF.

This clone occurred once. This chain uses TRBV4-3 with TRBJ2-1; 9 nucleotides agree with TRBD1. The CDR3 has 16 amino acids. Germline V gene lookup returns CDR1 LGHNA and CDR2 YSLEER. The J segment lost 7 bases and the V segment lost 2 bases, leaving 9 bases of the junction unmatched. The CDR3 DNA is TGCGCCAGCAGCCAATCTCGGACCGGGACAGGGAATGAGCAGTTCTTC. Protein: CASSQSRTGTGNEQFF.

The chain couples TRBV7-2 to TRBJ2-2; possibly TRBD2 for D (6 bases). V lost 3 bases and J 4 bases, leaving 12 bases between the germline ends. The CDR3 is 15 amino acids. CDR1 is SGHTA, CDR2 FQGNSA, per germline. CDR3 nucleotide sequence: TGTGCCAGCAGCTTTACTAGCTCTAGCACCGGGGAGCTGTTTTTT. Protein sequence: CASSFTSSSTGELFF.

The chain uses TRBV2 and TRBJ2-7; D is perhaps TRBD1 (5 bases). The V end was cut by 9 bases, the J end by 3 bases, with 12 bases between. CDR1 and CDR2 from the germline V gene are SNHLY and FYNNEI. The CDR3 has 12 residues. This CDR3 reads CASRTDSYEQYF. CDR3 nucleotide sequence: TGTGCCAGTCGGACCGACAGCTACGAGCAGTACTTC.

The chain joins TRBV27 to TRBJ2-7; D is perhaps TRBD1 (6 bases). V lost 2 bases and J lost 0, with 11 bases in between. The CDR3 covers 15 residues. CDR1 and CDR2 from the germline V gene are MNHEY and SMNVEV (reference sequence). The CDR3 sequence: CASSLNRESSYEQYF. For the CDR3, the DNA is TGTGCCAGCAGTTTAAACAGGGAGAGCTCCTACGAGCAGTACTTC.

This sequence joins TRBV7-9 and TRBJ2-5; the match to TRBD1 covers 10 bases. The CDR3 is made up of 14 amino acids. Germline CDR1 SEHNR, CDR2 FQNEAQ (reference sequence). Trimming at V came to 5 bases and at J to 3 bases, leaving 3 bases not matched to a gene. CDR3 amino acids: CASSPDRGEETQYF. The DNA of the CDR3 is TGTGCCAGCAGCCCGGACAGGGGGGAAGAGACCCAGTACTTC.

The rearrangement links TRBV15 to TRBJ2-5, with a weak D call TRBD1 (6 bases). This CDR3 is 14 amino acids long. CDR1 LNHNV and CDR2 YYDKDF come from the germline V gene (reference sequence). V lost 0 bases to trimming and J lost 3 bases, with 8 bases between them. The CDR3 region is CATSRDWTEETQYF. CDR3 nucleotides: TGTGCCACCAGCAGAGATTGGACAGAAGAGACCCAGTACTTC.

The chain is built from TRBV28 and TRBJ1-5, with no clear D. This CDR3 region has 13 residues. V lost 5 bases and J lost 7, with 12 bases in between. CDR1 and CDR2 (germline): MDHEN, SYDVKM. The chain's CDR3 is CASSPLGGQPQHF. DNA of the CDR3: TGTGCCAGCAGTCCCCTGGGAGGGCAGCCCCAGCATTTT. Together with reference TRBV28 and TRBJ1-5, the CDR3 gives the full variable domain: DVKVTQSSRYLVKRTGEKVFLECVQDMDHENMFWYRQDPGLGLRLIYFSYDVKMKEKGDIPEGYSVSREKKERFSLILESASTNQTSMYLCASSPLGGQPQHFGDGTRLSIL.

V gene TRBV28 combines with J gene TRBJ2-7, with a tentative D call TRBD1 (6 bases). In germline, CDR1 is MDHEN, CDR2 SYDVKM. The germline V and J ends were trimmed by 6 bases and 7 bases, with 13 bases remaining between them. CDR3 length: 12 amino acids. CDR3 DNA: TGTGCCAGCAGACGGGACACTCGAGAGCAGTACTTC. Translation gives CASRRDTREQYF.

The chain uses TRBV7-2 and TRBJ1-1; 7 bases agree with TRBD1. V was clipped by 8 bases and J by 3 bases; unmatched bases: 6. This CDR3 comprises 13 residues. The germline CDR1 and CDR2 sequences are SGHTA and FQGNSA. The CDR3 sequence: CASSNRGDTEAFF. The CDR3 bases are TGTGCCAGCTCAAACAGGGGTGACACTGAAGCTTTCTTT. The variable domain in full, completed from reference TRBV7-2 and TRBJ1-1, reads GAGVSQSPSNKVTEKGKDVELRCDPISGHTALYWYRQSLGQGLEFLIYFQGNSAPDKSGLPSDRFSAERTGGSVSTLTIQRTQQEDSAVYLCASSNRGDTEAFFGQGTRLTVV.

V is TRBV28 and J is TRBJ1-5, with TRBD1 matching 7 bases. Trimming removed 6 bases from V and 5 bases from J; junction bases left unmatched: 10. The CDR3 runs 15 residues. CDR1 is MDHEN and CDR2 is SYDVKM in the germline V gene. The CDR3 spells CASSPSDREDQPQHF. CDR3 nucleotide sequence: TGTGCCAGCAGCCCTTCCGACAGGGAGGATCAGCCCCAGCATTTT.

A single count supports this clone. The rearrangement joins TRBV19 to TRBJ1-3; D remains ambiguous. This CDR3 region has 15 residues. In germline, CDR1 is LNHDA, CDR2 SQIVND (reference sequence). Trimming removed 1 base from V and 4 bases from J, with 11 bases in between. The CDR3 spells CASSIGVTGGNTIYF. The DNA for the CDR3 is TGTGCCAGTAGTATAGGAGTTACGGGAGGAAACACCATATATTTT.